The 12 T cell receptor beta chains below come from one sample, sequenced in a study of T cells in Graves' hyperthyroidism and ophthalmopathy (dated by TCRdb to about 2019). The library was built by means of multiplex PCR. TCRdb lists the instrument as Illumina HiSeq 2000. TCR beta CDR3 regions were amplified from RNA transcripts. A first-round RT-PCR of the TCR CDR3 used the HTBI primer set with the Qiagen OneStep RT-PCR kit. The raw public data were reprocessed by TCRdb itself: fastp quality trimming at Q25, MiXCR clonotype calling, in-frame beta chains only. Rows matching on CDR3 protein sequence are summarized as one entry with the most common DNA and genes. The sample table shows 500,000 to 650,000 distinct CDR3 sequences, and 15% to 20% are seen once. The ten biggest clones cover approximately 15% of the sample. The sample was blood. The origin of the receptors is a young woman with Graves' ophthalmopathy.

This chain uses TRBV5-1 with TRBJ2-3, with 10 nucleotides matching TRBD1. The CDR3 is made up of 15 amino acids. Per germline, CDR1 SGHRS and CDR2 YFSETQ. V shed 1 base, J shed 6 bases, and the junction held 5 bases outside the gene matches. For the CDR3, the DNA is TGCGCCAGCAGCTTGCGGGGGACAGGGGTGGATACGCAGTATTTT. This sequence encodes CASSLRGTGVDTQYF.

This clonotype occurred a few times. The genes are TRBV18 and TRBJ2-7; TRBD2 matches at 11 bases. CDR1 is KGHSH and CDR2 is LQKENI in the germline V gene. This CDR3 region has 15 residues. J gave up 3 bases and V 3 bases, and 4 bases lay outside the gene matches. CDR3 nucleotide sequence: TGTGCCAGCTCACCTTCTAGCGGGGGGCTCTACGAGCAGTACTTC. Protein sequence: CASSPSSGGLYEQYF.

This clonotype was recorded many times. The chain links TRBV28 to TRBJ2-7; weak D call: TRBD2 (6 bases). This CDR3 region has 14 residues. Trimming removed 3 bases at V and 3 bases at J, with 12 bases between. CDR1 is MDHEN and CDR2 is SYDVKM in the germline V gene. This chain's CDR3 is CASSFSGRNYEQYF. DNA of the CDR3: TGTGCCAGCAGTTTCTCCGGGAGAAACTACGAGCAGTACTTC.

Only a few counts were recorded for this clonotype. CDR3 in amino acids: CSARNTGLSNEKLFF. CDR3 DNA sequence: TGCAGTGCTAGAAATACAGGGCTTTCTAATGAAAAACTGTTTTTT. The chain joins TRBV20-1 to TRBJ1-4; D may be TRBD1 (6 bases). CDR1 is DFQATT and CDR2 is SNEGSKA in the germline V gene (reference sequence). The CDR3 consists of 15 residues. V dropped 2 bases and J dropped 3 bases, with 13 bases sitting between them.

The J gene is TRBJ2-5, the V gene TRBV25-1; weak D call: TRBD1 (5 bases). The CDR3 contains 13 residues. The germline CDR1 and CDR2 sequences are MGHDK and SYGVNS. V was shortened by 8 bases and J by 2 bases, with 12 bases between the two germline ends. The CDR3 region is CASSGQGQETQYF. CDR3 in DNA: TGTGCCAGCTCTGGGCAGGGACAAGAGACCCAGTACTTC. Full variable domain (outside the CDR3, taken from reference TRBV25-1 and TRBJ2-5): EADIYQTPRYLVIGTGKKITLECSQTMGHDKMYWYQQDPGMELHLIHYSYGVNSTEKGDLSSESTVSRIRTEHFPLTLESARPSHTSQYLCASSGQGQETQYFGPGTRLLVL.

This clonotype has at least ten counts. The CDR3 bases are TGTGCCATCAGTGTTAGCGGGAGCGGTCTCACAGATACGCAGTATTTT. Its protein product is CAISVSGSGLTDTQYF. The V and J genes are TRBV10-3 and TRBJ2-3; TRBD2 aligns across 9 bases. Losses at the gene ends were 4 bases for V and 2 bases for J; bases not matched to a gene: 7. The CDR3 runs 16 residues. Germline V gene lookup returns CDR1 ENHRY and CDR2 SYGVKD.

Only a few counts were recorded for this clonotype. The chain joins TRBV14 to TRBJ2-2; no definite D call. This CDR3 region has 15 residues. V lost 0 bases and J 2 bases, leaving 7 bases between the germline ends. The germline V gene encodes CDR1 SGHDN and CDR2 FVKESK. CDR3 bases: TGTGCCAGCAGCCAAGATCTGGCTAACACCGGGGAGCTGTTTTTT. This translates into CASSQDLANTGELFF.

This clonotype was observed at least ten times. V gene TRBV3-1 combines with J gene TRBJ2-7; D may match TRBD1 or TRBD2 (5 bases each). V was pared by 4 bases and J by 3 bases, with 13 bases between. Germline assignment: CDR1 LGHDT and CDR2 YNNKEL (reference sequence). The CDR3 is 14 amino acids. The CDR3 protein is CASSPGPVGYEQYF. DNA for the CDR3: TGTGCCAGCAGCCCGGGGCCAGTGGGCTACGAGCAGTACTTC.

In its sample, this clonotype was seen many times. The CDR3 loop is CSALGGGGKDEQYF. The CDR3 nucleotides read TGCAGTGCTTTAGGAGGGGGAGGGAAGGACGAGCAGTACTTC. The genes are TRBV20-1 and TRBJ2-7, with D possibly matching TRBD2 (7 bases). V gave up 5 bases and J gave up 5 bases, with 19 bases separating them. CDR1 and CDR2 from the germline V gene are DFQATT and SNEGSKA (reference sequence). The CDR3 covers 14 residues.

This clonotype was counted a few times. The chain employs TRBV20-1 and TRBJ2-7; TRBD1 matches 9 bases. With 6 bases clipped from V and 3 bases from J, the junction kept 6 bases outside the gene matches. Germline assignment: CDR1 DFQATT and CDR2 SNEGSKA (reference sequence). The CDR3 is 13 amino acids. The CDR3 region is CSATGQGHYEQYF. In DNA form, the CDR3 reads TGCAGTGCAACCGGACAGGGGCACTACGAGCAGTACTTC.

The chain employs TRBV7-9 and TRBJ2-5; 7 bases match TRBD2. This CDR3 contains 14 residues. Trimming took 3 bases from V and 4 from J; bases not matched to a gene: 5. Germline assignment: CDR1 SEHNR and CDR2 FQNEAQ (reference sequence). Here the CDR3 reads CASSFGVAGETQYF. In DNA, the CDR3 is TGTGCCAGCAGCTTTGGGGTAGCGGGAGAGACCCAGTACTTC.

This clonotype was detected ten times or more. This rearrangement joins TRBV7-2 to TRBJ1-1; D gene uncertain. With 1 base removed from V and 7 bases from J, the gap between germline ends came to 7 bases. The CDR3 extends over 12 amino acids. Germline V gene data show CDR1 as SGHTA and CDR2 as FQGNSA. The CDR3, as DNA: TGTGCCAGCAGCTTAGTAGCGGGTGAAGCTTTCTTT. Protein product: CASSLVAGEAFF.